The source of this T cell receptor (beta chain) is a study of T-cell memory formation after mild COVID-19. This CDR3 is built from 14 residues. The germline CDR1 and CDR2 sequences are MGHRA and YSYEKL. Trimming took 3 bases from V and 5 from J, leaving 13 bases between them. Constant-segment primers served in 5'RACE that generated TCR alpha and TCR beta cDNA libraries bearing sample barcodes and UMIs. TCRdb re-called the 5' RACE reads with MiXCR, one entry per CDR3 protein. Here the sample spans 450,000 to 700,000 distinct CDR3 sequences, roughly 18% being singletons. This clonotype originated in an adult woman who had mild COVID-19 (a few samples of this study predate the infection). Cell type and time point are not known. V and J are TRBV4-1 and TRBJ1-1; D may be TRBD1 (6 bases). The sequencing sample was made of PBMCs or a T cell subset sorted from them (not recorded which). The CDR3 DNA sequence: TGCGCCAGCAGCCATACAGGGAGCCTAACTGAAGCTTTCTTT. This codes for CASSHTGSLTEAFF.